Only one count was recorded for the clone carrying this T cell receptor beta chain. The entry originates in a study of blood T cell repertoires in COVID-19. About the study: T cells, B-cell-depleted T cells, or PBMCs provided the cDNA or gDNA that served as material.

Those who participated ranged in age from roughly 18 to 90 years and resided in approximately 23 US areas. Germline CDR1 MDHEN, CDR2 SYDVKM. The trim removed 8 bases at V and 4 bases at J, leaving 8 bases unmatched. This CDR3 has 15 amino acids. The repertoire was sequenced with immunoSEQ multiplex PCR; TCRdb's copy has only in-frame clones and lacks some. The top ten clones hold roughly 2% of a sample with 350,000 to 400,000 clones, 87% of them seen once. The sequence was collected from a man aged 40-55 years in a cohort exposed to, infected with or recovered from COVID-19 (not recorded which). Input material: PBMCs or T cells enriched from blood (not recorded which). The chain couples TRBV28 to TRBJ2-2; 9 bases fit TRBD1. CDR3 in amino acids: CASAGQGQGTGELFF. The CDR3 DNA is TGTGCCAGCGCTGGACAGGGACAGGGCACCGGGGAGCTGTTTTTT.